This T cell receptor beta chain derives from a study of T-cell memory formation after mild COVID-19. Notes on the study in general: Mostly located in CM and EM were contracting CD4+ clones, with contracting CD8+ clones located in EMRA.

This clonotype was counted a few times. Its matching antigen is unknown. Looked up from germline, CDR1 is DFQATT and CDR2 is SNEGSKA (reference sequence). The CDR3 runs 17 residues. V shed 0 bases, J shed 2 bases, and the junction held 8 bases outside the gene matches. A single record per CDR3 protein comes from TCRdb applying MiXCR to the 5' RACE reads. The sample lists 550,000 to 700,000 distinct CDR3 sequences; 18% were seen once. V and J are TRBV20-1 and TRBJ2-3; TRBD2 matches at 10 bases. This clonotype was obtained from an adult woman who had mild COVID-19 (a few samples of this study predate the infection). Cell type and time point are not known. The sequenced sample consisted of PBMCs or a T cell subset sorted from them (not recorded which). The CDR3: CSARDPRGLAPTDTQYF. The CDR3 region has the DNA TGCAGTGCTAGAGATCCTCGGGGACTAGCGCCCACAGATACGCAGTATTTT.